This T cell receptor beta chain was sequenced in a study of blood T cell repertoires in COVID-19. Study summary: Specimens from acute and convalescent COVID-19 originated in the United States, Italy and Spain. The cDNA or gDNA used as material had been derived from T cells, B-cell-depleted T cells, or PBMCs.

Germline V gene sequence: CDR1 MNHEY, CDR2 SVGAGI. CDR3 size: 16 residues. J was trimmed by 9 bases and V by 2 bases; bases with no gene match: 9. Per the authors' pipeline: Amplification with reference gene primers provided the estimates of nucleated cell counts. Assay used: immunoSEQ multiplex PCR; TCRdb lists only in-frame clones, some missing. D and trimming were read from the DNA, whereas the V and J calls and clone size are those reported in that table. In the table there are about 50,000 clones, around 90% of which are singletons. The sequenced sample was peripheral blood. The TCR was taken from a man over 45 with active COVID-19. This chain connects TRBV6-5 to TRBJ1-6; 8 nucleotides match TRBD1. This chain's CDR3 is CASSYTRQGHSSPLHF. For the CDR3, the DNA is TGTGCCAGCAGTTACACCAGACAGGGGCATAGTTCACCCCTCCACTTT.